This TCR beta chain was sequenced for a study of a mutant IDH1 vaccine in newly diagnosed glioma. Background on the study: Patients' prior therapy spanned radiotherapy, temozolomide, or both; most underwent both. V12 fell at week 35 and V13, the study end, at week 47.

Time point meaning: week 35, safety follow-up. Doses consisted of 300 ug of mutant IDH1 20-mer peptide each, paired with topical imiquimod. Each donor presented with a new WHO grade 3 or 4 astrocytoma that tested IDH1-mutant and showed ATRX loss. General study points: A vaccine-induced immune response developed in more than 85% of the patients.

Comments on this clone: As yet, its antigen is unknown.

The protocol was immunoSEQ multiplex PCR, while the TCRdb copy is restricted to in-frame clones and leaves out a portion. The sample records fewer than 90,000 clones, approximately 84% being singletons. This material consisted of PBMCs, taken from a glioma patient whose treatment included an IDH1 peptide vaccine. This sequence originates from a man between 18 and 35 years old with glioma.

The CDR3 DNA follows: TGCAGCACTGAAGACTCGGAGGGGGAGCTGTTTTTT. This encodes CSTEDSEGELFF. The chain links TRBV29-1 to TRBJ2-2; D is undetermined. The germline gives CDR1 SQVTM, CDR2 ANQGSEA. V lost 8 bases, J lost 8 bases, and 15 bases lay in between. The CDR3 has 12 residues.